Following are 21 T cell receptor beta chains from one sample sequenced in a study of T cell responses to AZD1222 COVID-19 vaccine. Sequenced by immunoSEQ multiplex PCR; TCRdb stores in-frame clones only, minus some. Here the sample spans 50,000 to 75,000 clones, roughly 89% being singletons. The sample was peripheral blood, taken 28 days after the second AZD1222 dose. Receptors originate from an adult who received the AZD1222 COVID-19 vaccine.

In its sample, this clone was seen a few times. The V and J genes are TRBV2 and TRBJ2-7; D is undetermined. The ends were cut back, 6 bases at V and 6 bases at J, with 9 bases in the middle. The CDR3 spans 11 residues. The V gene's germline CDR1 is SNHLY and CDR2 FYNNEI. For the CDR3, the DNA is TGTGCCAGCAGCGTCGGAGTCGAGCAGTACTTC. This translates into CASSVGVEQYF.

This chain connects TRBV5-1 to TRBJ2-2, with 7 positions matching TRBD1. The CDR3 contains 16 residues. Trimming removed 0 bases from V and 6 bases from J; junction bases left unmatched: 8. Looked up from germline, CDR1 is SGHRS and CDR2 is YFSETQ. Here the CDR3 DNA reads TGCGCCAGCAGCTTGGCCACCACAGGGGCAGCCGGGGAGCTGTTTTTT. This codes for CASSLATTGAAGELFF.

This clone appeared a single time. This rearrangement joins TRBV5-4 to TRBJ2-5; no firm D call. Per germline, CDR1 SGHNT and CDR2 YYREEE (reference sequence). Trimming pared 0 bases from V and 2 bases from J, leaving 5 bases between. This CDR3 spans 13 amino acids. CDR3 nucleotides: TGTGCCAGCAGCTTGGAATTTCAAGAGACCCAGTACTTC. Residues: CASSLEFQETQYF.

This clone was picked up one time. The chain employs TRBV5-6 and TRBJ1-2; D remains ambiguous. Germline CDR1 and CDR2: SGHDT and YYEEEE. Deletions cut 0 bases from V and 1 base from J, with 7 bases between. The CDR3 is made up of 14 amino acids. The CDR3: CASSLDRFNYGYTF. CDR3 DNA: TGTGCCAGCAGCTTGGATCGGTTTAACTATGGCTACACCTTC.

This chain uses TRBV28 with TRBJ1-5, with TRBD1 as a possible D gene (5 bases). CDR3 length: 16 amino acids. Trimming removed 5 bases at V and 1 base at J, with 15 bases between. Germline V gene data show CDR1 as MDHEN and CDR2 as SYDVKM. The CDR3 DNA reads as TGTGCCAGCAGTGCTAGGGTTGGGGGAAGCAATCAGCCCCAGCATTTT. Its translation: CASSARVGGSNQPQHF.

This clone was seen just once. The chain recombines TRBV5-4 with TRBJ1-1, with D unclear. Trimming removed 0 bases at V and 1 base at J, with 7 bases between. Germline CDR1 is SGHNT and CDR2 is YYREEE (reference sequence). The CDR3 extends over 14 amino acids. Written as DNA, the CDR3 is TGTGCCAGCAGCTTGGCCCTACAGAACACTGAAGCTTTCTTT. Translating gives CASSLALQNTEAFF.

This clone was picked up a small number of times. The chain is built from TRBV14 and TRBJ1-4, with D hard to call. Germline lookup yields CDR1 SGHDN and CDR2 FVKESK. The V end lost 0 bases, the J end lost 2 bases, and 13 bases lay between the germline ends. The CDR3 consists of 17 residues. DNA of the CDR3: TGTGCCAGCAGCCAAGATTCCGTCGTTGGGACTAATGAAAAACTGTTTTTT. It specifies CASSQDSVVGTNEKLFF.

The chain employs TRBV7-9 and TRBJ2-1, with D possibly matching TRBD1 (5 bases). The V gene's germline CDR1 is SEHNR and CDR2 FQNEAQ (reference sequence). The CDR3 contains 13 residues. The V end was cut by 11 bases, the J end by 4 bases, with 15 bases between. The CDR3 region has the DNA TGTGCCGAGGTAGGGGATCGATACAATGAGCAGTTCTTC. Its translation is CAEVGDRYNEQFF.

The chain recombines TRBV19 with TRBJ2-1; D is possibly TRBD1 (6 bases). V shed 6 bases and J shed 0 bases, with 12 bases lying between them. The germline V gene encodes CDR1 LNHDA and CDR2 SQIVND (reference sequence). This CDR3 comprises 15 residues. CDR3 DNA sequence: TGTGCCAGTAGGGGAAGGGGGAACTCCTACAATGAGCAGTTCTTC. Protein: CASRGRGNSYNEQFF.

Written as DNA, the CDR3 is TGTGCCAGCAAGGGCGGGGGGGGCACAGATACGCAGTATTTT. Translation gives CASKGGGGTDTQYF. The V gene is TRBV7-3, the J gene TRBJ2-3, with 9 bases matching TRBD2. Germline V gene data show CDR1 as SGHTA and CDR2 as FQGTGA. J gave up 1 base and V 7 bases, and 3 bases lay outside the gene matches. The CDR3 extends over 14 amino acids.

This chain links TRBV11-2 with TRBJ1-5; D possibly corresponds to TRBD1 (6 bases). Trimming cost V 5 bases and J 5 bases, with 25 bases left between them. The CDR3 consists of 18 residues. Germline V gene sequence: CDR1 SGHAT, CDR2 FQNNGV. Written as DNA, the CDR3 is TGTGCCAGCAGCCGACGCCCAGGACAGAGGGGAGGGTATCAGCCCCAGCATTTT. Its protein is CASSRRPGQRGGYQPQHF.

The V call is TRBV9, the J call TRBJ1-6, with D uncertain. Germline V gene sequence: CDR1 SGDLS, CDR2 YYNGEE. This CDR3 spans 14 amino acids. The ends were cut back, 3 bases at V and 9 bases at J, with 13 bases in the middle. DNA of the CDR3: TGTGCCAGCAGCGCCCGGACGGTCGGTTCACCCCTCCACTTT. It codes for CASSARTVGSPLHF.

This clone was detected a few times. CDR3 amino acids: CASSATPGGQPQHF. Here the CDR3 DNA reads TGTGCCAGCAGCGCTACACCGGGGGGTCAGCCCCAGCATTTT. The genes are TRBV9 and TRBJ1-5; the D gene is possibly TRBD1 (5 bases). CDR3 size: 14 residues. From germline, CDR1 is SGDLS and CDR2 YYNGEE. V was pared by 3 bases and J by 6 bases, with 13 bases between.

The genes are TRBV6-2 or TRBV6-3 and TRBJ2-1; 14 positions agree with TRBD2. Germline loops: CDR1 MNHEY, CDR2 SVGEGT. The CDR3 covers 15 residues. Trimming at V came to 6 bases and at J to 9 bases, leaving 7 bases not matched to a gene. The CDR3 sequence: CASSAGTSGSSEQFF. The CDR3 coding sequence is TGTGCCAGCAGCGCCGGGACTAGCGGGAGCAGTGAGCAGTTCTTC.

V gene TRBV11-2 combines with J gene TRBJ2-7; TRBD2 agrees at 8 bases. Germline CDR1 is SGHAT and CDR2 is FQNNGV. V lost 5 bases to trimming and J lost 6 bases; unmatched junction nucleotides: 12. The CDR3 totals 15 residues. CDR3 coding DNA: TGTGCCAGCAGCCTGCCTAGCGGGTCGTCCCCCGAGCAGTACTTC. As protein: CASSLPSGSSPEQYF.

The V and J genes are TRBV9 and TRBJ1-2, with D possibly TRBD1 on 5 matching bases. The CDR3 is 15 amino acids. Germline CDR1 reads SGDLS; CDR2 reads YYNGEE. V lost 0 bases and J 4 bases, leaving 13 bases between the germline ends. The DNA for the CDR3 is TGTGCCAGCAGCGTAGAATCGGGAGGGGTCTATGGCTACACCTTC. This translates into CASSVESGGVYGYTF.

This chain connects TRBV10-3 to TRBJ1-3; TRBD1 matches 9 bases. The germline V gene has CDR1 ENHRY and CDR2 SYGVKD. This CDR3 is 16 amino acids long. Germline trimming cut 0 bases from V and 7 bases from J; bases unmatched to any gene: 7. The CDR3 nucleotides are TGTGCCATCAGTGAGTCGTTGGGGACAGGGAGGAACACCATATATTTT. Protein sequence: CAISESLGTGRNTIYF.

The CDR3 DNA reads TGTGCCAGCAGCGGCAGGGGCGCCGCAGATACGCAGTATTTT. This gives the protein CASSGRGAADTQYF. The chain employs TRBV7-2 and TRBJ2-3; D possibly corresponds to TRBD1 (6 bases). The length of the CDR3 is 14 residues. V dropped 5 bases and J dropped 4 bases, with 13 bases sitting between them. Looked up from germline, CDR1 is SGHTA and CDR2 is FQGNSA. The whole variable domain, filled in from reference TRBV7-2 and TRBJ2-3, reads GAGVSQSPSNKVTEKGKDVELRCDPISGHTALYWYRQSLGQGLEFLIYFQGNSAPDKSGLPSDRFSAERTGGSVSTLTIQRTQQEDSAVYLCASSGRGAADTQYFGPGTRLTVL.

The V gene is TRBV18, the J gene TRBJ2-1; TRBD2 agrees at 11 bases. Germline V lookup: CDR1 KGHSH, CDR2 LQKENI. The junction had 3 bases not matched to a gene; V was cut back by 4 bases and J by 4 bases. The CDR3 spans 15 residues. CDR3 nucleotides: TGTGCCAGCTCACGAGGGACTAGCGGATACAATGAGCAGTTCTTC. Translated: CASSRGTSGYNEQFF. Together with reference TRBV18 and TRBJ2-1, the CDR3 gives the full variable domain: NAGVMQNPRHLVRRRGQEARLRCSPMKGHSHVYWYRQLPEEGLKFMVYLQKENIIDESGMPKERFSAEFPKEGPSILRIQQVVRGDSAAYFCASSRGTSGYNEQFFGPGTRLTVL.

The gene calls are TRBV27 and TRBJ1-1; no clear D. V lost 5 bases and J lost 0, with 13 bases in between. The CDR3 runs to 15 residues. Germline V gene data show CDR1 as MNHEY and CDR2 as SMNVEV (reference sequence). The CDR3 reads CASSPLTRLNTEAFF. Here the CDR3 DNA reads TGTGCCAGCAGTCCGTTAACTAGACTGAACACTGAAGCTTTCTTT.

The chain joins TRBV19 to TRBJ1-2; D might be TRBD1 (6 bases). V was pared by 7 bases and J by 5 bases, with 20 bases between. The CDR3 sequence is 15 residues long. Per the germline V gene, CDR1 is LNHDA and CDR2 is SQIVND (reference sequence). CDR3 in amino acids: CASTTTRGARYGYTF. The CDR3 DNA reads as TGTGCCAGTACCACGACAAGGGGGGCTCGATATGGCTACACCTTC.